This T cell receptor beta chain was recovered during a study of shared clonotypes between healthy human individuals. Study-wide context: A few men and a couple of women, aged 18 to 49, were donors.

The study, taken as a whole, reports: The study sampled only blood, and tissue repertoires likely differ.

Spread over ten immunoSEQ deep assay plates, unsorted PBMC DNA underwent sequencing. Profiling relied on immunoSEQ multiplex PCR, and the TCRdb table lists in-frame clones only, not all of them. The sample holds about 470,000 clones, roughly 80% seen once. The ends were cut back, 1 base at V and 4 bases at J, with 8 bases in the middle. This CDR3 contains 14 residues. Germline assignment: CDR1 SGHTA and CDR2 FQGNSA. Healthy HIV-negative adults without recent acute infections or vaccinations served as donors. In the case of this clone: Its antigen is still unknown.

This receptor was obtained from a woman aged 40-49 years in good health. Some clones in this sample may be carry-over from other donors' samples. The sequencing sample was made of PBMCs. V usage is TRBV7-2 and J usage is TRBJ2-1; perhaps TRBD2 as D (6 bases). The CDR3 region is CASSLGTTYNEQFF. In DNA form, the CDR3 reads TGTGCCAGCAGCTTAGGGACTACTTACAATGAGCAGTTCTTC.